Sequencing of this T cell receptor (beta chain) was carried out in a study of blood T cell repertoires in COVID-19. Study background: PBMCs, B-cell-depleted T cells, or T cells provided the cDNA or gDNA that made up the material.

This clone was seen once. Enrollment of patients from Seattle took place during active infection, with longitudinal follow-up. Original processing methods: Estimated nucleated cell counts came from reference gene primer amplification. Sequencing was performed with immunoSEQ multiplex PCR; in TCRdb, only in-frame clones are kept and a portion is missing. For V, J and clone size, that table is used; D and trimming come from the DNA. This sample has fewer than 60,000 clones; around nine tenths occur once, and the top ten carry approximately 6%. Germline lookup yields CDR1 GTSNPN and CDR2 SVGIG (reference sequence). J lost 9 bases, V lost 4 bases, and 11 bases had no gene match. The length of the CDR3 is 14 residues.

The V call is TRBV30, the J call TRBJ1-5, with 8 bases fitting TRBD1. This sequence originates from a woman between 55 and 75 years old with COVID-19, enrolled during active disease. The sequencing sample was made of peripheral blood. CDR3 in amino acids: CAWNKQGVGGPQHF. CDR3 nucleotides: TGTGCCTGGAACAAACAGGGGGTCGGAGGGCCCCAGCATTTT.